One sample yielded the 32 T cell receptor beta chains listed below, sequenced in a study of immune evolution from preneoplasia to lung adenocarcinoma. The table came from immunoSEQ multiplex PCR; TCRdb's copy has only in-frame clones and leaves some out. This table has some 15,000 clones, 70% to 90% appearing once. Sequenced material: FFPE minimally invasive lung adenocarcinoma tissue. Source of these receptors: a person aged 70 to 85 with lung adenocarcinoma.

A few counts support this clone. The V gene is TRBV30, the J gene TRBJ1-1; the D is unclear. The CDR3 is 13 residues long. V was trimmed by 3 bases and J by 3 bases, leaving 11 bases between them. Germline-derived CDR1 and CDR2 are GTSNPN and SVGIG (reference sequence). The CDR3 bases are TGTGCCTGGAGGAGGATTCAGTACACTGAAGCTTTCTTT. Amino acids: CAWRRIQYTEAFF.

The V call is TRBV5-4, the J call TRBJ1-1; D perhaps matches TRBD1 (6 bases). The CDR3 sequence is 15 residues long. Trimming pared 0 bases from V and 0 bases from J, leaving 9 bases between. Germline V gives CDR1 SGHNT, CDR2 YYREEE (reference sequence). The CDR3 region is CASSLVGALNTEAFF. DNA for the CDR3: TGTGCCAGCAGCTTGGTGGGGGCTTTGAACACTGAAGCTTTCTTT.

The genes are TRBV11-2 and TRBJ2-1; 14 nucleotides align to TRBD2. The length of the CDR3 is 18 residues. CDR1 is SGHAT, CDR2 FQNNGV, per germline. The V gene end was trimmed by 5 bases and the J gene end by 6 bases; junction bases not matched to a gene: 12. CDR3 in amino acids: CASSPKGGLAGDSNEQFF. Written as DNA, the CDR3 is TGTGCCAGCAGCCCCAAGGGGGGACTAGCGGGAGACTCCAATGAGCAGTTCTTC.

The V gene is TRBV6-6, the J gene TRBJ2-6; D not resolved. The germline V and J ends were trimmed by 11 bases and 0 bases, with 11 bases remaining between them. CDR3 length: 14 residues. CDR1 is MNHNY, CDR2 SVGAGI, per germline (reference sequence). CDR3 in DNA: TGTGCCGTCAAAACCAACTCTGGGGCCAACGTCCTGACTTTC. Translating gives CAVKTNSGANVLTF.

This chain links TRBV28 with TRBJ2-7, with D unresolved. Trimming took 3 bases from V and 2 from J, leaving 11 bases between them. CDR3 size: 14 residues. Germline assignment: CDR1 MDHEN and CDR2 SYDVKM. CDR3 in amino acids: CASSFAAATYEQYF. The CDR3 DNA is TGTGCCAGCAGTTTTGCCGCAGCGACCTACGAGCAGTACTTC.

This chain uses TRBV18 with TRBJ2-7, with 7 bases matching TRBD1. The CDR3 totals 13 residues. V shed 2 bases, J shed 3 bases, and the junction held 1 base outside the gene matches. CDR1 and CDR2 from the germline V gene are KGHSH and LQKENI. This chain's CDR3 is CASSPYRGYEQYF. CDR3 coding DNA: TGTGCCAGCTCACCATACAGGGGCTACGAGCAGTACTTC.

The V gene is TRBV7-8, the J gene TRBJ1-4; D is possibly TRBD1 (5 bases). Germline V gene data show CDR1 as SGHVS and CDR2 as FQNEAQ. V was shortened by 5 bases and J by 0 bases, with 13 bases between the two germline ends. This CDR3 is built from 16 residues. This CDR3 is CASSPGASATNEKLFF. The CDR3 DNA is TGTGCCAGCAGCCCCGGGGCCTCTGCAACTAATGAAAAACTGTTTTTT.

Written as DNA, the CDR3 is TGTGCCAGCAGCCCGGGAGGTAGGAGCACTGAAGCTTTCTTT. Its translation: CASSPGGRSTEAFF. V and J are TRBV4-2 and TRBJ1-1; D call uncertain. This CDR3 has 14 amino acids. The germline V gene has CDR1 LGHNA and CDR2 YNFKEQ. The V end was cut by 4 bases, the J end by 4 bases, with 13 bases between.

The gene calls are TRBV4-1 and TRBJ2-2, with TRBD2 as a possible D gene (6 bases). Germline loops: CDR1 MGHRA, CDR2 YSYEKL. V was clipped by 8 bases and J by 8 bases, with 21 bases between them. The CDR3 has 15 residues. CDR3 coding DNA: TGCGCCAGCTTACCCCCGGGAGCGTCTGGGGGGGAGCTGTTTTTT. Translation gives CASLPPGASGGELFF.

The CDR3 loop reads CASSFGLARSTYEQYF. For the CDR3, the DNA is TGTGCCAGCAGTTTCGGACTAGCGAGATCTACCTACGAGCAGTACTTC. V usage is TRBV28 and J usage is TRBJ2-7, with 9 bases fitting TRBD2. Germline lookup yields CDR1 MDHEN and CDR2 SYDVKM. The CDR3 is 16 residues long. J was trimmed by 2 bases and V by 3 bases; bases with no gene match: 8. Together with reference TRBV28 and TRBJ2-7, the CDR3 gives the full variable domain: DVKVTQSSRYLVKRTGEKVFLECVQDMDHENMFWYRQDPGLGLRLIYFSYDVKMKEKGDIPEGYSVSREKKERFSLILESASTNQTSMYLCASSFGLARSTYEQYFGPGTRLTVT.

The V gene is TRBV30, the J gene TRBJ1-4; TRBD1 might be the D (6 bases). The CDR3 sequence is 15 residues long. Trimming left V 3 bases short and J 8 bases short, with 19 bases between. Germline CDR1 and CDR2: GTSNPN and SVGIG (reference sequence). The CDR3 is CAWRGGLGAGEKLFF. The CDR3 DNA reads as TGTGCCTGGAGGGGGGGGTTGGGGGCGGGAGAAAAACTGTTTTTT. Full variable domain (remainder filled in from reference TRBV30 and TRBJ1-4): SQTIHQWPATLVQPVGSPLSLECTVEGTSNPNLYWYRQAAGRGLQLLFYSVGIGQISSEVPQNLSASRPQDRQFILSSKKLLLSDSGFYLCAWRGGLGAGEKLFFGSGTQLSVL.

The chain couples TRBV19 to TRBJ2-7; possibly TRBD1 for D (5 bases). The CDR3 is 15 amino acids. Germline loops: CDR1 LNHDA, CDR2 SQIVND (reference sequence). V was trimmed by 4 bases and J by 1 base, leaving 14 bases between them. The CDR3 DNA follows: TGTGCCAGTAGTAAAAATAGACAGCTTTCCTACGAGCAGTACTTC. The encoded protein is CASSKNRQLSYEQYF.

The rearrangement joins TRBV5-1 to TRBJ2-5; D gene unclear. V was clipped by 4 bases and J by 2 bases, with 9 bases between them. The CDR3 has 13 amino acids. Germline CDR1 reads SGHRS; CDR2 reads YFSETQ. In DNA form, the CDR3 reads TGCGCCAGCAGCATTAGTGGGCAAGAGACCCAGTACTTC. Translated, it gives CASSISGQETQYF.

The sample holds one count of this clone. The J gene is TRBJ1-2, the V gene TRBV2, with D uncertain. Germline V gene lookup returns CDR1 SNHLY and CDR2 FYNNEI. Trimming took off 1 base at V and 2 bases at J, with 5 bases between the two ends. This CDR3 is built from 13 residues. The CDR3 reads CASSEVRNYGYTF. CDR3 nucleotides: TGTGCCAGCAGTGAAGTACGGAACTATGGCTACACCTTC.

This rearrangement joins TRBV7-2 to TRBJ1-3; D is unclear. Germline CDR1 SGHTA, CDR2 FQGNSA. The CDR3 totals 14 residues. V lost 1 base, J lost 0 bases, and 4 bases lay in between. CDR3 nucleotides: TGTGCCAGCAGCTTAGAGGCCTCTGGAAACACCATATATTTT. This codes for CASSLEASGNTIYF. The whole variable domain, filled in from reference TRBV7-2 and TRBJ1-3, reads GAGVSQSPSNKVTEKGKDVELRCDPISGHTALYWYRQSLGQGLEFLIYFQGNSAPDKSGLPSDRFSAERTGGSVSTLTIQRTQQEDSAVYLCASSLEASGNTIYFGEGSWLTVV.

This chain uses TRBV5-1 with TRBJ2-3; D possibly matches TRBD1 or TRBD2 (5 bases each). This CDR3 has 15 amino acids. Germline CDR1 is SGHRS and CDR2 is YFSETQ. V lost 3 bases, J lost 0 bases, and 11 bases lay in between. CDR3 residues: CASSSRGFSTDTQYF. The CDR3 coding sequence is TGCGCCAGCAGCTCACGGGGCTTTAGCACAGATACGCAGTATTTT.

This sequence joins TRBV6-4 and TRBJ1-1, with no clear D. The germline V and J ends were trimmed by 4 bases and 6 bases, with 12 bases remaining between them. This CDR3 region has 13 residues. Germline V gene data show CDR1 as MRHNA and CDR2 as SNTAGT. CDR3 bases: TGTGCCAGCAGTGTGTCCTTGGGGTCTGAAGCTTTCTTT. Amino acid sequence: CASSVSLGSEAFF.

This clone has only a few counts. The chain combines TRBV30 with TRBJ2-4; 8 positions match TRBD2. The CDR3 runs to 16 residues. In germline, CDR1 is GTSNPN, CDR2 SVGIG (reference sequence). V lost 1 base, J lost 2 bases, and 7 bases stayed unmatched. The CDR3 sequence is CAWSDISGTSKNIQYF. The CDR3, as DNA: TGTGCCTGGAGTGACATTAGCGGGACGTCCAAAAACATTCAGTACTTC. Together with reference TRBV30 and TRBJ2-4, the CDR3 gives the full variable domain: SQTIHQWPATLVQPVGSPLSLECTVEGTSNPNLYWYRQAAGRGLQLLFYSVGIGQISSEVPQNLSASRPQDRQFILSSKKLLLSDSGFYLCAWSDISGTSKNIQYFGAGTRLSVL.

The V and J genes are TRBV19 and TRBJ1-1; D perhaps matches TRBD1 (5 bases). V was clipped by 7 bases and J by 1 base, with 10 bases between them. The CDR3 has 13 amino acids. Germline CDR1 LNHDA, CDR2 SQIVND (reference sequence). CDR3 DNA: TGTGCCAGTATCAGGGCAGAGAACACTGAAGCTTTCTTT. Translation: CASIRAENTEAFF.

This clone was seen only a few times. This chain uses TRBV11-3 with TRBJ2-7, with 8 bases fitting TRBD1. The V segment lost 5 bases and the J segment 3 bases; nucleotides outside the gene matches: 9. This CDR3 contains 15 residues. CDR1 and CDR2 from the germline V gene are SGHNT and YENEEA. CDR3: CASSPGTGEFYEQYF. The CDR3 nucleotides read TGTGCCAGCAGCCCTGGGACAGGTGAATTCTACGAGCAGTACTTC.

This clone was seen once. The rearrangement links TRBV7-3 to TRBJ2-1, with a weak D call TRBD2 (6 bases). This CDR3 contains 13 residues. Germline CDR1 is SGHTA and CDR2 is FQGTGA. Trimming left V 2 bases short and J 6 bases short, with 8 bases between. The CDR3 nucleotides are TGTGCCAGCAGCTTAGGGACTGTCAATGAGCAGTTCTTC. Protein sequence: CASSLGTVNEQFF.

The chain links TRBV6-5 to TRBJ1-3; 8 bases align to TRBD1. This CDR3 spans 14 amino acids. J lost 3 bases, V lost 8 bases, and 6 bases had no gene match. The V gene's germline CDR1 is MNHEY and CDR2 SVGAGI. CDR3 sequence (DNA): TGTGCCAGCTCCCAGGGGGCGGATGGAAACACCATATATTTT. This codes for CASSQGADGNTIYF.

V usage is TRBV18 and J usage is TRBJ1-3; weak D call: TRBD1 (6 bases). This CDR3 is 16 amino acids long. The germline CDR1 and CDR2 sequences are KGHSH and LQKENI. Trimming cost V 5 bases and J 0 bases, with 14 bases left between them. In nucleotides, the CDR3 is TGTGCCAGCTCATCCGCGGACAGATACTCTGGAAACACCATATATTTT. As protein: CASSSADRYSGNTIYF.

In nucleotides, the CDR3 is TGTGCCTGGAGGGGCAGGCCTGGAAACACCATATATTTT. The encoded protein is CAWRGRPGNTIYF. This sequence joins TRBV30 and TRBJ1-3; the D is unclear. CDR3 size: 13 residues. Trimming took 3 bases from V and 2 from J, leaving 8 bases between them. Germline V gene sequence: CDR1 GTSNPN, CDR2 SVGIG (reference sequence).

V gene TRBV18 combines with J gene TRBJ1-3, with 9 bases aligning to TRBD1. V was pared by 4 bases and J by 0 bases, with 4 bases of the junction left unmatched. CDR3 size: 16 residues. Germline V lookup: CDR1 KGHSH, CDR2 LQKENI. Here the CDR3 reads CASSQTGGYSGNTIYF. Written as DNA, the CDR3 is TGTGCCAGCTCACAAACAGGGGGCTACTCTGGAAACACCATATATTTT.

The chain combines TRBV6-1 with TRBJ2-2, with D perhaps TRBD1 (6 bases). Germline CDR1 is MNHNS and CDR2 is SASEGT. V lost 10 bases and J lost 2, with 8 bases in between. The CDR3 is 12 residues long. The CDR3 region is CATGANTGELFF. For the CDR3, the DNA is TGTGCCACAGGGGCAAACACCGGGGAGCTGTTTTTT.

This clone was counted once. The genes are TRBV5-4 and TRBJ1-6, with no clear D. The CDR3 sequence is 14 residues long. Trimming took off 4 bases at V and 2 bases at J, with 7 bases between the two ends. Per germline, CDR1 SGHNT and CDR2 YYREEE (reference sequence). CDR3 nucleotides: TGTGCCAGCAGCAGGGAAACCTATAATTCACCCCTCCACTTT. It translates to CASSRETYNSPLHF.

V and J are TRBV5-4 and TRBJ1-1; 7 bases fit TRBD1. Trimming at V came to 3 bases and at J to 1 base, leaving 3 bases not matched to a gene. Germline V CDR1 and CDR2: SGHNT, YYREEE (reference sequence). This CDR3 spans 14 amino acids. For the CDR3, the DNA is TGTGCCAGCAGCTACAGACAGGGGAACACTGAAGCTTTCTTT. Translated, it gives CASSYRQGNTEAFF.

The chain employs TRBV7-3 and TRBJ2-2; unclear D gene. The CDR3 is 13 residues long. The V gene's germline CDR1 is SGHTA and CDR2 FQGTGA. V was clipped by 2 bases and J by 4 bases, with 5 bases between them. The CDR3 sequence is CASSLGSTGELFF. CDR3 DNA sequence: TGTGCCAGCAGCTTAGGTTCCACCGGGGAGCTGTTTTTT.

The J gene is TRBJ2-1, the V gene TRBV7-9; the D is unclear. The CDR3 runs to 15 residues. With 0 bases removed from V and 0 bases from J, the gap between germline ends came to 6 bases. CDR1 and CDR2 from the germline V gene are SEHNR and FQNEAQ (reference sequence). The CDR3 reads CASSLASSSYNEQFF. The CDR3 region has the DNA TGTGCCAGCAGCTTAGCCAGCAGCTCCTACAATGAGCAGTTCTTC.

The chain joins TRBV6-6 to TRBJ1-5; TRBD1 aligns across 8 bases. The CDR3 consists of 15 residues. CDR1 is MNHNY, CDR2 SVGAGI, per germline (reference sequence). Unmatched junction bases numbered 9, after V lost 8 bases and J lost 3 bases. CDR3: CASRGTGFDNQPQHF. The CDR3 nucleotides are TGTGCCAGCCGAGGGACAGGATTTGACAATCAGCCCCAGCATTTT.

In this sample, this clone turned up once. The chain combines TRBV2 with TRBJ1-2, with TRBD1 as a possible D gene (6 bases). The CDR3 sequence is 12 residues long. Germline V gene sequence: CDR1 SNHLY, CDR2 FYNNEI. The V gene lost 4 bases and the J gene lost 8 bases, with 11 bases spanning the gap. In DNA, the CDR3 is TGTGCCAGCAGTGCTGGGGGCTTAGGCTACACCTTC. As protein: CASSAGGLGYTF.